This T cell receptor beta chain was sequenced during a study of early T cells in non-severe SARS-CoV-2 infection. Overall study: Chains were not paired, and sequencing was done on bulk RNA from unsorted whole blood.

Unique molecular identifiers were affixed to single, distinct cDNA molecules. TCRdb re-called the 5' RACE reads through MiXCR, storing one row per CDR3 protein. The sample holds 30,000 to 40,000 distinct CDR3 sequences, 7% to 7.5% seen once. This clonotype occurred many times. What it recognizes is unknown. Study-wide points: The matching step, a VDJdb search, favored anti-spike CD8 responses and missed private and CD4 specificities.

Between the trimmed V and J ends, which lost 1 base and 7 bases, there was a span of 8 bases. Looked up from germline, CDR1 is SGHTA and CDR2 is FQGNSA. The CDR3 spans 12 residues. The sequence derives from an adult who was a healthcare worker with PCR-confirmed SARS-CoV-2 infection or an uninfected control (not recorded which). Material: whole blood, obtained at baseline. The rearrangement uses TRBV7-2 and TRBJ2-7; D not resolved. The CDR3, as DNA: TGTGCCAGCAGCTTAGATTCTTGGGAGCAGTACTTC. This gives the protein CASSLDSWEQYF.